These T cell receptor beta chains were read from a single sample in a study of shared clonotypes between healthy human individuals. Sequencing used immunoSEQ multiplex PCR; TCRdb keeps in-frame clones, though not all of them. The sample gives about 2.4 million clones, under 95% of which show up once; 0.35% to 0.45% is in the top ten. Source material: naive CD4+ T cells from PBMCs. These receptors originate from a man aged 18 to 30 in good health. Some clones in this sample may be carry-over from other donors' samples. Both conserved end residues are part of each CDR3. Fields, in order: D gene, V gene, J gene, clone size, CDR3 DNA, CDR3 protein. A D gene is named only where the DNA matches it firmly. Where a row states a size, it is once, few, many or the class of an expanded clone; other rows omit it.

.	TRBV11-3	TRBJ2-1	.	TGTGCCAGCAGCTCCCGGCCTAGCTCCTACAATGAGCAGTTCTTC	CASSSRPSSYNEQFF
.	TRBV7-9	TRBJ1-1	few	TGTGCCAGCAGCTTAAGGGAAGGGAACACTGAAGCTTTCTTT	CASSLREGNTEAFF
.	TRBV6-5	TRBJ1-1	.	TGTGCCAGCAGTTACCGTGCCGGTCGGATGAACACTGAAGCTTTCTTT	CASSYRAGRMNTEAFF
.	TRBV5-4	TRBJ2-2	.	TGTGCCAGCAGCTTGAGGAGGGCTCACGCCGGGGAGCTGTTTTTT	CASSLRRAHAGELFF
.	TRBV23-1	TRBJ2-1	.	TGCGCCAGCAGTCAATTTACGATGGCAGGGTCCGGCAATGAGCAGTTCTTC	CASSQFTMAGSGNEQFF
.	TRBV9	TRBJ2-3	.	TGTGCCAGCAGCGTAGTCGGGGGTACAGATACGCAGTATTTT	CASSVVGGTDTQYF
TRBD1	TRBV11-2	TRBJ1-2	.	TGTGCCAGCAGCCGGGACAGCCCGTTTGTCGGCTACACCTTC	CASSRDSPFVGYTF
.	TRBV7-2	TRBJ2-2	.	TGTGCCAGCAGCCCGCGGGACAAGAACACCGGGGAGCTGTTTTTT	CASSPRDKNTGELFF
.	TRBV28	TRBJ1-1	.	TGTGCCAGCAGCCCCCCTACAGGGTGGGTAACTGAAGCTTTCTTT	CASSPPTGWVTEAFF
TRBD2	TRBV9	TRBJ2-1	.	TGTGCCAGCAGCCACGGACTAGCGGACTACGTGGACGAGCAGTTCTTC	CASSHGLADYVDEQFF
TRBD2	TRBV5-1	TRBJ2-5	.	TGCGCCAGCACCCCCGGGGGTATCCGACAAGCGGGGTACCAAGAGACCCAGTACTTC	CASTPGGIRQAGYQETQYF
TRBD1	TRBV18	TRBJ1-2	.	TGTGCCAGCTCGCCGGGACAGTTGGATGGCTACACCTTC	CASSPGQLDGYTF
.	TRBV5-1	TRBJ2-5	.	TGCGCCAGCAGCTTGAGTATAACAATTCAAGAGACCCAGTACTTC	CASSLSITIQETQYF
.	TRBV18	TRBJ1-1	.	TGTGCCAGCTCACCTGGAAACACTGAAGCTTTCTTT	CASSPGNTEAFF
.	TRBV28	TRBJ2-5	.	TGTGCCAGCAGTCCACTGGACGGAGCCCCTCATTCATCCCAAGAGACCCAGTACTTC	CASSPLDGAPHSSQETQYF
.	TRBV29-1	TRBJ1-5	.	TGCAGCGTTGTGGGGACGCGGGGTCAGCCCCAGCATTTT	CSVVGTRGQPQHF
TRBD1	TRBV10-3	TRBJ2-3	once	TGTGCCACCAGGGACAGGGAAATTACGCAGTATTTT	CATRDREITQYF
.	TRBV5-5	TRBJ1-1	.	TGTGCCAGCAGCTTCGGGACACCGCCCAGGGCTTTCTTT	CASSFGTPPRAFF
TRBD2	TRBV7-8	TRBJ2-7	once	TGTGCCAGCAGCCCCCGCGGGAGGAACAGATACTACGAGCAGTACTTC	CASSPRGRNRYYEQYF
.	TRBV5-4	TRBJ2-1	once	TGTGCCAGCAGCTTGTTCAAGAGGAATGAGCAGTTCTTC	CASSLFKRNEQFF
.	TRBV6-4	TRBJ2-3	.	TGTGCCAGCAGTGACCCAGGGGACGGCACAGATACGCAGTATTTT	CASSDPGDGTDTQYF
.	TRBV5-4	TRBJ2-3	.	TGTGCCAGCAGCCCTGGGACGGGGAGCGCAGATACGCAGTATTTT	CASSPGTGSADTQYF
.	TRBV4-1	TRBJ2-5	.	TGCGCCAGCAGCCAAGACTCAAATCTTCGCGGGGAGACCCAGTACTTC	CASSQDSNLRGETQYF
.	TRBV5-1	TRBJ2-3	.	TGCGCCAGCAGCTTACAGGGATACGACACCCCAGATACGCAGTATTTT	CASSLQGYDTPDTQYF
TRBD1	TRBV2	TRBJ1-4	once	TGTGCCAGTACAGGGGAGGAGGGTGAAAAACTGTTTTTT	CASTGEEGEKLFF
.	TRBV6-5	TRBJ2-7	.	TGTGCCAGCAGTTACTCGGGCAGGGGTTCATACGAGCAGTACTTC	CASSYSGRGSYEQYF
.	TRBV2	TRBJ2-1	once	TGTGCCAGCAGTGGAGGGCGGGAAGAGCAGTTCTTC	CASSGGREEQFF
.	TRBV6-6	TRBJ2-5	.	TGTGCCAGCGGGAAGACCCAGTACTTC	CASGKTQYF
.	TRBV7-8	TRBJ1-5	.	TGTGCCAGCAGCTTAGAGGAGCGACAGCCCCAGCATTTT	CASSLEERQPQHF
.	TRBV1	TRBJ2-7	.	TGCACCAGCGAATCTAGCGGGAGGGACCACGAGCAGTACTTC	CTSESSGRDHEQYF
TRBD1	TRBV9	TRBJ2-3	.	TGTGCCAGCAGCCTTGGACAGGGGACAGATACGCAGTATTTT	CASSLGQGTDTQYF
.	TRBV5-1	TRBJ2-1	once	TGCGCCAGCAGCCTCGACGGGAACAATGAGCAGTTCTTC	CASSLDGNNEQFF
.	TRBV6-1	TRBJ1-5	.	TGTGCCAGCAAGTCGAGTAGGGATCAGCCCCAGCATTTT	CASKSSRDQPQHF
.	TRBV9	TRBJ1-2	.	TGTGCCAGCAGCGTAAGTGGGCAGTCGTATGGCTACACCTTC	CASSVSGQSYGYTF
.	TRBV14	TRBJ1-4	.	TGTGCCAGCAGCCAAGATGGGACAATGAGGGGTGAAAAACTGTTTTTT	CASSQDGTMRGEKLFF
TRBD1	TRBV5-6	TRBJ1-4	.	TGTGCCAGCAGCTTGTACAGGGGGCAGGCGTCAACTAATGAAAAACTGTTTTTT	CASSLYRGQASTNEKLFF
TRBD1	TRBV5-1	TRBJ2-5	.	TGCGCCAGCAGGGCCCAGGGGGCGTGGGAGACCCAGTACTTC	CASRAQGAWETQYF
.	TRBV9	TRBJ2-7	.	TGTGCCAGCAGCGCAACTCCGGATTCGTACGAGCAGTACTTC	CASSATPDSYEQYF
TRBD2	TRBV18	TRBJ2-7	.	TGTGCCAGCTCACCGGCGGGAGGCGAGCAGTACTTC	CASSPAGGEQYF
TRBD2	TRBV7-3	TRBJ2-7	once	TGTGCCAGCAGCGACGGGACTAGCGGGAGGTACGAGCAGTACTTC	CASSDGTSGRYEQYF
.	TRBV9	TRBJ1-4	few	TGTGCCAGCAGCGTAGCGAGGTGGCGGGGAGGTGAAAAACTGTTTTTT	CASSVARWRGGEKLFF
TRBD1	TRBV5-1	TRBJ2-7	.	TGCGCCAGCAGCTTGAACCCCGGGACAGGGATGAACGAGCAGTACTTC	CASSLNPGTGMNEQYF
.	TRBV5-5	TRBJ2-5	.	TGTGCCAGCAGCTTTGAAGGGTTTGGCCAAGAGACCCAGTACTTC	CASSFEGFGQETQYF
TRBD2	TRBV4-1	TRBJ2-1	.	TGCGCCAGCAGCCAAGAACCCTTGTCCGGGACTAGCGCTTTCAAGCAGTTCTTC	CASSQEPLSGTSAFKQFF
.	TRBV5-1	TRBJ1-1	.	TGCGCCAGCAGCGGAGGGGGGGCGATCCCCACTGAAGCTTTCTTT	CASSGGGAIPTEAFF
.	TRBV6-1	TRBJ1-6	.	TGTGCCCGGCGGATGGATGGCTCTAATAATTCACCCCTCCACTTT	CARRMDGSNNSPLHF
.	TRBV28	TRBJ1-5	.	TGTGCCAGCAGTTACCGGAATCAGCCCCAGCATTTT	CASSYRNQPQHF
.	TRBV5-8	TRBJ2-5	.	TGTGCCAGCAGCTTGGAGGGCAGGCCGGTTGAGGAGACCCAGTACTTC	CASSLEGRPVEETQYF
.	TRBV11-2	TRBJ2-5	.	TGTGCCAGCAGCTTAGCCCGTAAGGAGACCCAGTACTTC	CASSLARKETQYF
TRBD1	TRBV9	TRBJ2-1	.	TGTGCCAGCAGCGCGAGACAGGGGGCTGACAATGAGCAGTTCTTC	CASSARQGADNEQFF
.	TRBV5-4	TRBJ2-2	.	TGTGCCAGCAGCTTGGGGTGGGTGCGGGGCTTGAGCACCGGGGAGCTGTTTTTT	CASSLGWVRGLSTGELFF
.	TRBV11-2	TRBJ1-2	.	TGTGCCAGCAGCTTACCTTGGGGAGGGGACTATGGCTACACCTTC	CASSLPWGGDYGYTF
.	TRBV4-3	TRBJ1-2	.	TGCGCCAGCAGCCAACGGCCCGACTATGGCTACACCTTC	CASSQRPDYGYTF
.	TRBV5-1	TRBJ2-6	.	TGCGCCAGCAGCTTTCGACGGAGCTCTGGGGCCAACGTCCTGACTTTC	CASSFRRSSGANVLTF
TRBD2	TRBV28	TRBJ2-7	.	TGTGCCAGCAGTTCCTGGACTAGGGAGCAGTACTTC	CASSSWTREQYF